Presented here are 10 T cell receptor beta chains from one specimen sequenced in a study of blood T cell repertoires in COVID-19. Method: immunoSEQ multiplex PCR; TCRdb's copy keeps in-frame clones and lacks some. This table holds about 250,000 clones, 65% to 90% found once. Source material: PBMCs or T cells enriched from blood (not recorded which). The receptors originated from a woman in her fifties or sixties with acute COVID-19.

The chain uses TRBV5-1 and TRBJ1-1; D is undetermined. The CDR3 loop spans 13 amino acids. Germline CDR1 is SGHRS and CDR2 is YFSETQ. Trimming pared 2 bases from V and 4 bases from J, leaving 9 bases between. The CDR3 DNA follows: TGCGCCAGCAGCTTTCAACAGTTCACTGAAGCTTTCTTT. This codes for CASSFQQFTEAFF.

The rearrangement links TRBV29-1 to TRBJ1-3; D is possibly TRBD1 (5 bases). The CDR3 is 16 amino acids. The V end lost 1 base, the J end lost 0 bases, and 13 bases lay between the germline ends. In germline, CDR1 is SQVTM, CDR2 ANQGSEA. In DNA, the CDR3 is TGCAGCGTTGAAGGGGGCGCCTTCGACTCTGGAAACACCATATATTTT. Its protein product is CSVEGGAFDSGNTIYF.

V usage is TRBV7-9 and J usage is TRBJ2-5; perhaps TRBD1 as D (5 bases). Trimming removed 1 base from V and 9 bases from J, with 15 bases in between. CDR3 size: 14 residues. Germline V gene lookup returns CDR1 SEHNR and CDR2 FQNEAQ (reference sequence). For the CDR3, the DNA is TGTGCCAGCAGCTTAGAAGACAGAAGGGTGCCCCAGTACTTC. Translating it yields CASSLEDRRVPQYF.

About this clone: Possible read error: a much larger clone is one base away. This chain links TRBV5-1 with TRBJ1-1; D call uncertain. The V end was cut by 4 bases, the J end by 1 base, with 8 bases between. Germline assignment: CDR1 SGHRS and CDR2 YFSETQ. CDR3 size: 13 residues. CDR3 coding DNA: TGCGCCAGCAGCCCTGGAGGGAACACTGAAGCTTTCTTT. It specifies CASSPGGNTEAFF.

This rearrangement joins TRBV5-1 to TRBJ2-5, with 9 bases that match TRBD2. Losses at the gene ends were 4 bases for V and 4 bases for J; bases not matched to a gene: 8. There are 15 residues in the CDR3. Germline CDR1 and CDR2: SGHRS and YFSETQ. This chain's CDR3 is CASSPGTSLGETQYF. CDR3 DNA sequence: TGCGCCAGCAGCCCCGGGACTAGCTTGGGAGAGACCCAGTACTTC.

CDR3 protein: CASSLGSLGGKYEQYF. CDR3 nucleotide sequence: TGTGCCAGCAGCTTGGGATCTCTCGGGGGTAAATACGAGCAGTACTTC. This sequence joins TRBV5-4 and TRBJ2-7; perhaps TRBD2 as D (6 bases). Germline lookup yields CDR1 SGHNT and CDR2 YYREEE (reference sequence). Trimming took off 0 bases at V and 4 bases at J, with 17 bases between the two ends. The CDR3 covers 16 residues. Variable domain in full (rest from reference TRBV5-4 and TRBJ2-7): ETGVTQSPTHLIKTRGQQVTLRCSSQSGHNTVSWYQQALGQGPQFIFQYYREEENGRGNFPPRFSGLQFPNYSSELNVNALELDDSALYLCASSLGSLGGKYEQYFGPGTRLTVT.

The chain has TRBV10-3 and TRBJ2-1; 12 nucleotides align to TRBD2. Trimming took 8 bases from V and 5 from J; bases not matched to a gene: 1. The CDR3 covers 13 residues. Germline V lookup: CDR1 ENHRY, CDR2 SYGVKD. CDR3: CAIGLAGNNEQFF. CDR3 sequence (DNA): TGTGCCATCGGACTAGCGGGGAACAATGAGCAGTTCTTC.

The V gene is TRBV5-4, the J gene TRBJ1-2; 7 nucleotides align to TRBD1. The length of the CDR3 is 15 residues. V shed 0 bases, J shed 2 bases, and the junction held 4 bases outside the gene matches. Germline assignment: CDR1 SGHNT and CDR2 YYREEE (reference sequence). CDR3 sequence: CASSLAQGVNYGYTF. CDR3 coding DNA: TGTGCCAGCAGCTTGGCCCAGGGGGTGAACTATGGCTACACCTTC.

The chain carries TRBV4-1 and TRBJ1-4; D is uncertain. The CDR3 runs to 13 residues. Germline assignment: CDR1 MGHRA and CDR2 YSYEKL. The ends were cut back, 4 bases at V and 12 bases at J, with 15 bases in the middle. The CDR3: CASSLMSGRQLFF. The CDR3 DNA reads as TGCGCCAGCAGCCTTATGTCCGGGAGACAACTGTTTTTT.

The chain is built from TRBV2 and TRBJ1-1, with 7 nucleotides matching TRBD1. The CDR3 runs 14 residues. Germline V gene sequence: CDR1 SNHLY, CDR2 FYNNEI. The J segment lost 5 bases and the V segment lost 5 bases, leaving 8 bases of the junction unmatched. The CDR3 here is CASSPDRVSTEAFF. CDR3 nucleotide sequence: TGTGCCAGCAGTCCCGACAGGGTCAGTACTGAAGCTTTCTTT.